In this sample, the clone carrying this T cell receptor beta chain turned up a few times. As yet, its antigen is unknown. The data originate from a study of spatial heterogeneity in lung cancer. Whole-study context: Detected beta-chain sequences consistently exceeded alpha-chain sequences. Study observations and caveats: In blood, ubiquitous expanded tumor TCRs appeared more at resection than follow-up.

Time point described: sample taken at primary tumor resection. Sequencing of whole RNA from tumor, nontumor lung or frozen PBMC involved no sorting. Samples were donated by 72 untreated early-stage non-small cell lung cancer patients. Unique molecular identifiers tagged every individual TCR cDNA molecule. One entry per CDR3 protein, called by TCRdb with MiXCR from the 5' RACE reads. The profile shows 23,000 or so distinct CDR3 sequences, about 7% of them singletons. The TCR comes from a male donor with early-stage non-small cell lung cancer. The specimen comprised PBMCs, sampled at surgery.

The chain's CDR3 is CASSSDRVSEQYF. DNA for the CDR3: TGTGCCAGCAGCTCGGACAGGGTTAGCGAGCAGTACTTC. This chain uses TRBV5-5 with TRBJ2-7; 8 bases are a match to TRBD1. The CDR3 sequence is 13 residues long. The V segment lost 3 bases and the J segment 6 bases; nucleotides outside the gene matches: 5. Germline lookup yields CDR1 SGHKS and CDR2 YYEKEE (reference sequence).